The entry that follows covers one T cell receptor beta chain sequence. What antigen it recognizes has not been identified. The sample holds no much larger clone one base away, and base qualities are not on file. For sequencing of the TCRbeta CDR3 region, genomic DNA was extracted from the sorted cells. TCRbeta CDR3 regions were sequenced using the immunoSEQ Assay. Sourced from immuneACCESS, this table was stored by TCRdb with only in-frame sequences that have V and J called. A share of the clones is absent; for the studies checked, an unresolved V gene accounts for under half, and the remainder has no known explanation. The sample data list roughly 120,000 clones, and 80% to 90% of these were observed just once. 0.5% to 0.7% of the sample belongs to the ten largest clones. The data derive from a study of OX40 agonist ivuxolimab in advanced cancers. Regarding the research as a whole: Ivuxolimab was a fully human IgG2 agonistic monoclonal antibody targeting the costimulatory receptor OX40 (CD134). Intravenous ivuxolimab was administered to patients every 2 weeks at six dose levels: 0.01, 0.1, 0.3, 1.5, 3 and 10 mg/kg. Among the approximately 54 dose-escalation patients, some 20 had hepatocellular carcinoma, approximately 15 melanoma, 9 renal cell carcinoma and 9 head and neck cancer. In the dose-escalation cohort, 82.7% of patients were male, and the mean age was approximately 60 years, with a range of roughly 20 to 79. Patients were allowed to have had prior anti-PD-1, anti-PD-L1 or anti-CTLA-4 therapy, and around two fifths of the dose-escalation patients had been treated with checkpoint inhibitors. Partial responses occurred in three dose-escalation patients, of whom one had hepatocellular carcinoma and two had cutaneous melanoma. The point of sequencing TCRbeta in the periphery was to test whether ivuxolimab changed TCR sequence diversity and drove clonal T-cell expansion. The paper covers the monotherapy dose-escalation part of the phase I ivuxolimab trial, which included N of about 56 patients. The investigation overall reported the following: Low levels of normalized T-cell clonal expansion were also seen in some patients who did not respond. At doses of 0.1 to 3.0 mg/kg, clonal expansion of both CD4+ and CD8+ blood T cells was observed from baseline to week 6. Antigen specificity was not determined for the clonally expanded peripheral T cells. After ivuxolimab, more expanded clones were found on average in CD8+ T cells than in CD4+ T cells. In the 0.1-3.0 mg/kg groups, partial responders were among the patients with the lowest normalized peripheral clonal expansion, particularly in CD8+ T cells.

The CDR3 measures 13 amino acids from cysteine to phenylalanine. Just CDR3 DNA is preserved here, 39 bases in frame from base 1. According to the germline V gene, CDR1 reads MDHEN and CDR2 reads SYDVKM. The V end gives up 5 bases and the J end 5 bases, leaving 2 bases in the junction not matched to a gene. Patients with autoimmune disease history or receiving systemic immunosuppression were excluded from the trial. Peripheral blood for TCR sequencing was collected from all dose cohorts at baseline, on cycle 4 day 1, and on cycle 7 day 1. The samples were taken from a phase I, first-in-human, multicenter, open-label dose-escalation trial of ivuxolimab. Adults with locally advanced or metastatic melanoma, renal cell carcinoma, hepatocellular carcinoma or head and neck squamous cell carcinoma were enrolled in the trial. Before TCR sequencing, CD4+ T cells and CD8+ T cells were sorted from peripheral blood as separate populations.

This specimen was CD4+ or CD8+ T cells sorted from blood, taken in a trial of the OX40 agonist ivuxolimab. The clonotype originates from an adult with an advanced solid tumor such as melanoma, head and neck, liver or kidney cancer. The sequence joins TRBV28 to TRBJ2-3, and TRBD1 matches 9 of the central bases. The sequenced DNA is TGTGCCAGCAGTGGGACAGGGAGAGATACGCAGTATTTT. The encoded protein is CASSGTGRDTQYF. The entire variable domain, with the stretches around the CDR3 drawn from the reference TRBV28 and TRBJ2-3 proteins, is DVKVTQSSRYLVKRTGEKVFLECVQDMDHENMFWYRQDPGLGLRLIYFSYDVKMKEKGDIPEGYSVSREKKERFSLILESASTNQTSMYLCASSGTGRDTQYFGPGTRLTVL.